This TCR beta chain was recorded in a study of blood T cell repertoires in COVID-19. Sequenced by immunoSEQ multiplex PCR; TCRdb stores in-frame clones only, minus some. The data show 90,000 to 120,000 clones, roughly 86% seen once. The V end lost 0 bases, the J end lost 6 bases, and 12 bases lay between the germline ends. Per the germline V gene, CDR1 is LGHDT and CDR2 is YNNKEL (reference sequence). The CDR3 is 15 residues long. The sequence was obtained from a woman aged 55-75 years with acute or convalescent COVID-19. This chain connects TRBV3-1 (or the pseudogene TRBV3-2) to TRBJ2-1; D is perhaps TRBD1 (6 bases). Sequencing was done on a sample of peripheral blood. Written as DNA, the CDR3 is TGTGCCAGCAGCCAAGAAGTACTAGGGGGCAATGAGCAGTTCTTC. It encodes CASSQEVLGGNEQFF.